Below, 12 T cell receptor beta chains from the same sample are listed, as sequenced in a study of CD8 T cells in ankylosing spondylitis (dated by TCRdb to between 2016 and 2019). The protocol used for the library was 5' RACE. The listed sequencing device is Illumina HiSeq 2500. TCRdb handled the public reads itself, with Q25 trimming in fastp and clone calling in MiXCR, and kept productive beta chains. Under each unique CDR3 protein, matching rows form one entry showing the most common genes and DNA. In this sample the table shows roughly 220,000 distinct CDR3 sequences, roughly a tenth of which occur a single time. The top ten clones comprise 21% of the sample. The sample was blood, either unsorted or a sorted T cell fraction (not recorded which). These TCRs come from a male donor with ankylosing spondylitis or in good health (not recorded which).

This clonotype was seen many times. The rearrangement links TRBV12-3 or TRBV12-4 to TRBJ1-6; the D is unclear. The CDR3 spans 14 residues. Trimming took 3 bases from V and 3 from J, leaving 6 bases between them. CDR3 DNA sequence: TGTGCCAGCAGTTTCGCGGACTATAATTCACCCCTCCACTTT. This sequence encodes CASSFADYNSPLHF.

In the case of this clonotype: The junction does not match germline at one end; this may be a read error. The chain couples TRBV3-1 to TRBJ1-1, with 7 bases that match TRBD1. The germline CDR1 and CDR2 sequences are LGHDT and YNNKEL (reference sequence). This CDR3 is 13 amino acids long. The CDR3 DNA follows: TGTGCCAGCGTTGCACAGGGGAACGCTGAAGCTTTCTTT. It specifies CASVAQGNAEAFF.

This chain connects TRBV29-1 to TRBJ1-2; TRBD1 matches at 9 bases. The V gene end was trimmed by 6 bases and the J gene end by 2 bases; junction bases not matched to a gene: 4. CDR1 is SQVTM and CDR2 is ANQGSEA in the germline V gene. The CDR3 is 13 amino acids. DNA of the CDR3: TGCAGCGTGTCGACAGGGGGAAACTATGGCTACACCTTC. Encoded protein: CSVSTGGNYGYTF.

The sample holds a few counts of this clonotype. The V gene is TRBV19, the J gene TRBJ2-2, with 8 bases that match TRBD1. Germline V gene data show CDR1 as LNHDA and CDR2 as SQIVND (reference sequence). The CDR3 spans 17 residues. Losses at the gene ends were 7 bases for V and 0 bases for J; bases not matched to a gene: 10. The DNA for the CDR3 is TGTGCCAGTACATCAGCAGGGGGCCGTCCGAACACCGGGGAGCTGTTTTTT. It is translated as CASTSAGGRPNTGELFF.

This clonotype has at least ten counts. The genes are TRBV5-1 and TRBJ2-7; 10 bases match TRBD1. J was trimmed by 5 bases and V by 1 base; bases with no gene match: 9. Germline CDR1 SGHRS, CDR2 YFSETQ. The CDR3 contains 16 residues. The DNA for the CDR3 is TGCGCCAGCAGCTTGACTGTGGGACAGGGGAAAAACGAGCAGTACTTC. The encoded protein is CASSLTVGQGKNEQYF.

The sample holds many counts of this clonotype. The gene calls are TRBV20-1 and TRBJ2-3; 11 bases agree with TRBD2. Germline loops: CDR1 DFQATT, CDR2 SNEGSKA (reference sequence). V was clipped by 1 base and J by 2 bases; unmatched bases: 2. The CDR3 totals 15 residues. In nucleotides, the CDR3 is TGCAGTGCTAGAGTACTAGCGGGAGACACAGATACGCAGTATTTT. Amino acid sequence: CSARVLAGDTDTQYF.

This clonotype was observed at least ten times. The chain combines TRBV10-3 with TRBJ1-1; the D gene is possibly TRBD1 (5 bases). Germline V gene sequence: CDR1 ENHRY, CDR2 SYGVKD. Between the trimmed V and J ends, which lost 3 bases and 8 bases, there was a span of 10 bases. The CDR3 contains 12 residues. CDR3 region: CAISEGGVEAFF. The CDR3 DNA reads TGTGCCATCAGTGAAGGAGGGGTCGAAGCTTTCTTT.

The chain is built from TRBV7-9 and TRBJ2-5, with 9 bases fitting TRBD1. This CDR3 contains 15 residues. Germline V gives CDR1 SEHNR, CDR2 FQNEAQ (reference sequence). V lost 6 bases and J lost 4; bases outside the gene matches: 9. CDR3 loop: CASRHDRGERETQYF. The CDR3 DNA is TGTGCCAGCAGACACGACAGGGGGGAGAGAGAGACCCAGTACTTC.

This clonotype was detected many times. The chain has TRBV12-3 or TRBV12-4 and TRBJ2-2, with D perhaps matching TRBD2 (6 bases). This CDR3 comprises 16 residues. V shed 8 bases and J shed 1 base, with 17 bases lying between them. The DNA of the CDR3 is TGTGCCAGCTTACCGGAGGGACCCGGGAACACCGGGGAGCTGTTTTTT. It codes for CASLPEGPGNTGELFF.

A few counts support this clonotype. The gene calls are TRBV7-9 and TRBJ1-1, with 10 bases lining up with TRBD1. The CDR3 has 12 residues. Germline V gene data show CDR1 as SEHNR and CDR2 as FQNEAQ (reference sequence). V lost 11 bases, J lost 9 bases, and 9 bases stayed unmatched. The CDR3 nucleotides read TGTGCCGCTGGGACAGGGGATAGGCAAGCTTTCTTT. This translates into CAAGTGDRQAFF.

This clonotype was seen at least ten times. The rearrangement uses TRBV12-3 or TRBV12-4 and TRBJ2-3; D unclear. Trimming left V 4 bases short and J 1 base short, with 6 bases between. This CDR3 contains 13 residues. The CDR3 loop reads CASSYGGTDTQYF. For the CDR3, the DNA is TGTGCCAGCAGTTATGGAGGCACAGATACGCAGTATTTT.

This clonotype was recorded at least ten times. V usage is TRBV20-1 and J usage is TRBJ2-5; TRBD2 agrees at 11 bases. The germline CDR1 and CDR2 sequences are DFQATT and SNEGSKA (reference sequence). The CDR3 has 15 residues. Trimming at V came to 3 bases and at J to 2 bases, leaving 5 bases not matched to a gene. The CDR3 spells CSASPLAGGQETQYF. DNA for the CDR3: TGCAGTGCTAGTCCTCTAGCGGGGGGTCAAGAGACCCAGTACTTC.